This entry concerns a single T cell receptor beta chain. The data were obtained in a study of blood T cell repertoires in COVID-19. Overall study context: Acute-phase and convalescent COVID-19 samples originated in the United States, Italy and Spain.

Original processing notes: Nucleated cell number was recorded as an estimate derived from reference gene primer amplification. Using immunoSEQ multiplex PCR, the repertoire was profiled, and TCRdb retains in-frame clones only, with some absent. V and J calls and clone size are as listed in that table; D and trimming were resolved from the DNA. The data show approximately 670,000 clones, more than 80% seen once. The receptor was isolated from a woman aged 18-29 years with acute or convalescent COVID-19. The sample was peripheral blood.

This CDR3 is CASRRQRANYGYTF. The CDR3 nucleotides read TGTGCCAGTAGGAGACAGAGAGCTAACTATGGCTACACCTTC. The chain is built from TRBV19 and TRBJ1-2; D is possibly TRBD1 (5 bases). CDR3 length: 14 residues. From germline, CDR1 is LNHDA and CDR2 SQIVND (reference sequence). V lost 6 bases and J lost 0, with 11 bases in between. Supplemented by reference TRBV19 and TRBJ1-2, the full variable domain reads DGGITQSPKYLFRKEGQNVTLSCEQNLNHDAMYWYRQDPGQGLRLIYYSQIVNDFQKGDIAEGYSVSREKKESFPLTVTSAQKNPTAFYLCASRRQRANYGYTFGSGTRLTVV.